This T cell receptor (beta chain) was sequenced for a study of OX40 agonist ivuxolimab in advanced cancers. Sequenced by immunoSEQ multiplex PCR; TCRdb stores in-frame clones only, minus some. There are 42,000 or so clones in the sample; 86% occur only once, and under 15% lies in the top ten. The CDR3 is made up of 15 amino acids. Germline trimming cut 5 bases from V and 2 bases from J; bases unmatched to any gene: 5. Germline V CDR1 and CDR2: SGHTA, FQGTGA. This material consisted of CD4+ or CD8+ T cells sorted from blood, taken in a trial of the OX40 agonist ivuxolimab. The chain uses TRBV7-3 and TRBJ2-7; 11 bases match TRBD2. The clonotype was recovered from an adult with an advanced solid tumor such as melanoma, head and neck, liver or kidney cancer. In DNA, the CDR3 is TGTGCCAGCAGCGCAGCTAGCGGGAGGACCTACGAGCAGTACTTC. It is translated as CASSAASGRTYEQYF.